This passage covers 16 T cell receptor beta chains from one sample sequenced in a study of T-cell reconstitution after alpha-beta-depleted transplantation in children. Preparation of the TCRbeta library was carried out with unique molecular identifiers. TCRdb redid the calling of the PCR reads with MiXCR, one entry per CDR3 protein. The table includes 500,000 to 600,000 distinct CDR3 sequences, less than 35% detected once. Sequences were derived from PBMCs from the stem cell graft donor, sampled from the stem cell graft. The receptor source for this set is a human donor who donated a stem cell graft to a child with aplastic anemia.

This clonotype showed up many times. V gene TRBV20-1 combines with J gene TRBJ1-6; possible D gene TRBD1, 5 bases. CDR1 DFQATT and CDR2 SNEGSKA come from the germline V gene (reference sequence). CDR3 length: 12 amino acids. The CDR3 region has the DNA TGCTGTATACGGCAGGGTAATTCACCCCTCCACTTT. Translating it yields CCIRQGNSPLHF.

This clonotype has just a few counts. V and J are TRBV7-2 and TRBJ1-2; 7 nucleotides agree with TRBD1. V shed 5 bases, J shed 8 bases, and the junction held 11 bases outside the gene matches. This CDR3 has 14 residues. Germline V gene data show CDR1 as SGHTA and CDR2 as FQGNSA. CDR3 nucleotide sequence: TGTGCCAGCAGCGTTCGACAGGGCTGGGGAGGCTACACCTTC. It encodes CASSVRQGWGGYTF. Variable domain in full (rest from reference TRBV7-2 and TRBJ1-2): GAGVSQSPSNKVTEKGKDVELRCDPISGHTALYWYRQSLGQGLEFLIYFQGNSAPDKSGLPSDRFSAERTGGSVSTLTIQRTQQEDSAVYLCASSVRQGWGGYTFGSGTRLTVV.

The chain recombines TRBV29-1 with TRBJ1-1, with D possibly being TRBD1 (5 bases). CDR3 length equals 12 residues. V gave up 3 bases and J gave up 4 bases, with 9 bases separating them. Germline V gene sequence: CDR1 SQVTM, CDR2 ANQGSEA. CDR3 loop: CSVEAGGTEAFF. The CDR3 DNA follows: TGCAGCGTTGAGGCGGGGGGCACTGAAGCTTTCTTT.

CDR3 region: CASRQGAIETQYF. The CDR3 DNA follows: TGTGCCAGCAGACAGGGGGCTATCGAGACCCAGTACTTC. V is TRBV12-3 or TRBV12-4 and J is TRBJ2-5, with TRBD1 matching 9 bases. V dropped 6 bases and J dropped 5; count of bases not matched to a gene: 4. The CDR3 has 13 amino acids.

In this sample, this clonotype turned up many times. The rearrangement uses TRBV20-1 and TRBJ2-3; no clear D gene. There are 14 residues in the CDR3. Germline V gene sequence: CDR1 DFQATT, CDR2 SNEGSKA (reference sequence). Trimming removed 3 bases from V and 0 bases from J, with 10 bases in between. CDR3 amino acids: CSASSRTSTDTQYF. Written as DNA, the CDR3 is TGCAGTGCTAGTTCGAGGACCAGCACAGATACGCAGTATTTT.

CDR3 nucleotides: TGTGCCAGCAGCTTAACGGCAAGGAACACTGAAGCTTTCTTT. This codes for CASSLTARNTEAFF. The genes are TRBV7-2 and TRBJ1-1; D remains unclear. This CDR3 spans 14 amino acids. Trimming removed 2 bases at V and 1 base at J, with 8 bases between. Germline assignment: CDR1 SGHTA and CDR2 FQGNSA.

This clonotype was counted only a few times. The chain links TRBV7-6 to TRBJ2-1, with D unclear. The V gene lost 1 base and the J gene lost 0 bases, with 10 bases spanning the gap. Germline CDR1 SGHVS, CDR2 FNYEAQ. CDR3 length: 16 residues. The CDR3 sequence: CASSLEGWSSYNEQFF. CDR3 nucleotides: TGTGCCAGCAGCTTAGAGGGCTGGAGCTCCTACAATGAGCAGTTCTTC. The variable domain in full, completed from reference TRBV7-6 and TRBJ2-1, reads GAGVSQSPRYKVTKRGQDVALRCDPISGHVSLYWYRQALGQGPEFLTYFNYEAQQDKSGLPNDRFSAERPEGSISTLTIQRTEQRDSAMYRCASSLEGWSSYNEQFFGPGTRLTVL.

About this clonotype: One end of the junction is discordant with germline, which a read error may explain. As DNA, the CDR3 is TGTGCCAGCGGCTTAGAGGACGGGAAGGTCTACAATGAGCAGTTCTTC. Translating it yields CASGLEDGKVYNEQFF. V usage is TRBV11-2 and J usage is TRBJ2-1, with a possible D match to TRBD2 (5 bases). The CDR3 has 16 residues. The germline gives CDR1 SGHAT, CDR2 FQNNGV.

This chain uses TRBV2 with TRBJ1-2; D gene ambiguous. In germline, CDR1 is SNHLY, CDR2 FYNNEI. V lost 4 bases and J 6 bases, leaving 9 bases between the germline ends. CDR3 length: 12 residues. The CDR3 is CASSGGRDGYTF. DNA for the CDR3: TGTGCCAGCAGTGGAGGAAGAGATGGCTACACCTTC. Variable domain in full (rest from reference TRBV2 and TRBJ1-2): EPEVTQTPSHQVTQMGQEVILRCVPISNHLYFYWYRQILGQKVEFLVSFYNNEISEKSEIFDDQFSVERPDGSNFTLKIRSTKLEDSAMYFCASSGGRDGYTFGSGTRLTVV.

This rearrangement joins TRBV6-6 to TRBJ2-5; D might be TRBD2 (6 bases). Trimming removed 9 bases from V and 3 bases from J, with 14 bases in between. CDR3 size: 13 residues. Germline CDR1 MNHNY, CDR2 SVGAGI (reference sequence). The CDR3 protein is CASSWGVEETQYF. The CDR3 DNA follows: TGTGCCAGTAGCTGGGGGGTGGAAGAGACCCAGTACTTC.

In this sample, this clonotype turned up a few times. The CDR3 DNA reads TGTGCCTGGAGTGTACCCCGCAGCTACACCGGGGAGCTGTTTTTT. Protein: CAWSVPRSYTGELFF. The chain links TRBV30 to TRBJ2-2; D remains unclear. With 0 bases removed from V and 3 bases from J, the gap between germline ends came to 11 bases. CDR3 length: 15 residues. From germline, CDR1 is GTSNPN and CDR2 SVGIG (reference sequence).

The genes are TRBV18 and TRBJ1-5, with D possibly matching TRBD1 (5 bases). Trimming pared 1 base from V and 1 base from J, leaving 8 bases between. There are 15 residues in the CDR3. The germline gives CDR1 KGHSH, CDR2 LQKENI. Here the CDR3 reads CASSPLGPSNQPQHF. In DNA, the CDR3 is TGTGCCAGCTCACCACTGGGACCGAGCAATCAGCCCCAGCATTTT.

The chain uses TRBV5-5 and TRBJ2-2, with 10 bases that match TRBD1. With 4 bases clipped from V and 6 bases from J, the junction kept 9 bases outside the gene matches. CDR1 is SGHKS, CDR2 YYEKEE, per germline (reference sequence). The CDR3 sequence is 16 residues long. The CDR3 here is CASSPGVGQGSGELFF. The CDR3 DNA reads TGTGCCAGCAGCCCTGGGGTGGGACAGGGGTCCGGGGAGCTGTTTTTT.

The chain joins TRBV20-1 to TRBJ2-5, with D maybe TRBD2 (6 bases). Trimming left V 7 bases short and J 1 base short, with 16 bases between. The germline V gene has CDR1 DFQATT and CDR2 SNEGSKA (reference sequence). CDR3 length: 14 residues. In DNA, the CDR3 is TGCAGTGGCAACTCCGGGGGACTCCAAGAGACCCAGTACTTC. It specifies CSGNSGGLQETQYF.

This chain links TRBV6-5 with TRBJ2-7; TRBD1 is a possible D gene (6 bases). V lost 6 bases, J lost 12 bases, and 15 bases lay in between. The CDR3 totals 11 residues. Germline V gene sequence: CDR1 MNHEY, CDR2 SVGAGI. CDR3 coding DNA: TGTGCCAGCAGGACCGGGACAACTTCGTACTTC. It encodes CASRTGTTSYF.

V usage is TRBV29-1 and J usage is TRBJ2-5; possibly TRBD1 for D (6 bases). The CDR3 sequence is 14 residues long. V gave up 3 bases and J gave up 1 base, with 12 bases separating them. CDR1 is SQVTM and CDR2 is ANQGSEA in the germline V gene. CDR3 amino acids: CSVDFRGVQETQYF. The DNA of the CDR3 is TGCAGCGTTGATTTCAGGGGAGTCCAAGAGACCCAGTACTTC.